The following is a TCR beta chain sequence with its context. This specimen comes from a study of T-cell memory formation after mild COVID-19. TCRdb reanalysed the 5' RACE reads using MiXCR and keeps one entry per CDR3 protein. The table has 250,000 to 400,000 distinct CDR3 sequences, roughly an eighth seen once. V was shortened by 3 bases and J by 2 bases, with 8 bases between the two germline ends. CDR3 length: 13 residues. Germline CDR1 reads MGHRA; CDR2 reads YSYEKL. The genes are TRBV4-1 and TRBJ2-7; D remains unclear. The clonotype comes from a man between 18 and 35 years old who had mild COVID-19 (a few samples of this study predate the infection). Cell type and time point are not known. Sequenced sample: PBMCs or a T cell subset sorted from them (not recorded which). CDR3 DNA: TGCGCCAGCAGCCAGGGTCCCCCCTACGAGCAGTACTTC. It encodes CASSQGPPYEQYF.